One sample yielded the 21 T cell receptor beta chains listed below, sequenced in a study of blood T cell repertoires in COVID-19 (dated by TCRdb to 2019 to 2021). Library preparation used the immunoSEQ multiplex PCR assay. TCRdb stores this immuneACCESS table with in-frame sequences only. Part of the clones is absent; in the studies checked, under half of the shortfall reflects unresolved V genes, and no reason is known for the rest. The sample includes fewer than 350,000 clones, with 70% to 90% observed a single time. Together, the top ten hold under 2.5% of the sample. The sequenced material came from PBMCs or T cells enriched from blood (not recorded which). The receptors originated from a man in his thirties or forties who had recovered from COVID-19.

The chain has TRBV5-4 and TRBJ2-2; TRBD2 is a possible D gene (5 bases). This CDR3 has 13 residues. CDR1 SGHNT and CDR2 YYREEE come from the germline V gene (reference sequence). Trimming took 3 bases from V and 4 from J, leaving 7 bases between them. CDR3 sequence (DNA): TGTGCCAGCAGCTATGGGAGCACCGGGGAGCTGTTTTTT. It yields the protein CASSYGSTGELFF.

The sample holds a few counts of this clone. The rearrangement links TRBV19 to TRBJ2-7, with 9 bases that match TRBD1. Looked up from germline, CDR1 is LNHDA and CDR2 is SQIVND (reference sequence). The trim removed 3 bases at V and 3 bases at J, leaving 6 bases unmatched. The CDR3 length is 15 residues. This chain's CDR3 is CASSIGTGGLYEQYF. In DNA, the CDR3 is TGTGCCAGTAGTATCGGTACAGGGGGCCTCTACGAGCAGTACTTC.

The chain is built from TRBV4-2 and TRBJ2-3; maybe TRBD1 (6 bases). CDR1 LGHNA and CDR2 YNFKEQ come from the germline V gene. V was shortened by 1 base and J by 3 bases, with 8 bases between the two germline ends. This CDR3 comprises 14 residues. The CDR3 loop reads CASSQVTGTDTQYF. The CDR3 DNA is TGTGCCAGCAGCCAAGTTACAGGGACAGATACGCAGTATTTT.

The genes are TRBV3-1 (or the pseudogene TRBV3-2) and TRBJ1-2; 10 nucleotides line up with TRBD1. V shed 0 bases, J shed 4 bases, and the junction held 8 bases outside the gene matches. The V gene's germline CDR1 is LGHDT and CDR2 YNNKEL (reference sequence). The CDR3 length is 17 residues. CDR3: CASSQEGTGARRYGYTF. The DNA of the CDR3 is TGTGCCAGCAGCCAAGAAGGGACAGGGGCTCGTCGCTATGGCTACACCTTC.

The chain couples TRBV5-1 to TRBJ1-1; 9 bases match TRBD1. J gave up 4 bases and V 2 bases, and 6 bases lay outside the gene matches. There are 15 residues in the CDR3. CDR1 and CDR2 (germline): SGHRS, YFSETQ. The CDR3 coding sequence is TGCGCCAGCAGCTTATTACAGGGGGCTGGCACTGAAGCTTTCTTT. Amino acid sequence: CASSLLQGAGTEAFF. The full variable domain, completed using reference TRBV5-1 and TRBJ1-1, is KAGVTQTPRYLIKTRGQQVTLSCSPISGHRSVSWYQQTPGQGLQFLFEYFSETQRNKGNFPGRFSGRQFSNSRSEMNVSTLELGDSALYLCASSLLQGAGTEAFFGQGTRLTVV.

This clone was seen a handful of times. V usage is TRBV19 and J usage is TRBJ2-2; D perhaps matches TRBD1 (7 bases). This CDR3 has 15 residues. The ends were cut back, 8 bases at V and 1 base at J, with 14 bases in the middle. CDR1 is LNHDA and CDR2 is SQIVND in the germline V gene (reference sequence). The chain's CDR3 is CASGRTGQNTGELFF. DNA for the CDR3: TGTGCCAGTGGGAGGACAGGACAGAACACCGGGGAGCTGTTTTTT. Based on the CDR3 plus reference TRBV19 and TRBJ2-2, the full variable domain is DGGITQSPKYLFRKEGQNVTLSCEQNLNHDAMYWYRQDPGQGLRLIYYSQIVNDFQKGDIAEGYSVSREKKESFPLTVTSAQKNPTAFYLCASGRTGQNTGELFFGEGSRLTVL.

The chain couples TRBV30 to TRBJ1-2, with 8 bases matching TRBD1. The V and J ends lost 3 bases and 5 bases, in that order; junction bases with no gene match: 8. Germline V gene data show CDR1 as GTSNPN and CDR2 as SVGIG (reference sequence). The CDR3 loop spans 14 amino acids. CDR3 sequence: CAWRALDREYGYTF. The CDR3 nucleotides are TGTGCCTGGAGGGCCTTGGACAGGGAATATGGCTACACCTTC.

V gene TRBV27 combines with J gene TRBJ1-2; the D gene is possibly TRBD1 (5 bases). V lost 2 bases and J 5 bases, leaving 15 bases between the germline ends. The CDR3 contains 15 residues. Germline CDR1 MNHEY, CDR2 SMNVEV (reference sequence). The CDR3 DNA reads TGTGCCAGCAGTTTAAAGGGGACGGGGGGGTATGGCTACACCTTC. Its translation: CASSLKGTGGYGYTF.

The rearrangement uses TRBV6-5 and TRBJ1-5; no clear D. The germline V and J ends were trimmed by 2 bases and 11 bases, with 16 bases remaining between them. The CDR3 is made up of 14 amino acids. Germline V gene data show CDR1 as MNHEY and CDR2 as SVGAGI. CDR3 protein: CASSYLLGWQSQHF. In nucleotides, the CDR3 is TGTGCCAGCAGTTACCTTCTAGGTTGGCAGTCCCAGCATTTT.

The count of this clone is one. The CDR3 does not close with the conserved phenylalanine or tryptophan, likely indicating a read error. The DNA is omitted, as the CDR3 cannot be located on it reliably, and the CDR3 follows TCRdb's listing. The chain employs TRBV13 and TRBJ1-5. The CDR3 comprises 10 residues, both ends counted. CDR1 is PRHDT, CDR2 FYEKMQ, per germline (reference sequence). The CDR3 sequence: CASSLPSTFL.

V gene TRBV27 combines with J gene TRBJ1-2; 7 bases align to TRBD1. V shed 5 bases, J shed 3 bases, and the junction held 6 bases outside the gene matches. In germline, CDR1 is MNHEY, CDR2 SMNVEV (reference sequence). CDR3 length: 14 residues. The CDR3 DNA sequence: TGTGCCAGCAGTGGGGGACAGCTTGACTATGGCTACACCTTC. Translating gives CASSGGQLDYGYTF.

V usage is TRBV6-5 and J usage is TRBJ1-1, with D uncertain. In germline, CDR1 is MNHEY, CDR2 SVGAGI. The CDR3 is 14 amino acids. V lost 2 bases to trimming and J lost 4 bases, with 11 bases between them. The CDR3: CASSYAGISTEAFF. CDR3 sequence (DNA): TGTGCCAGCAGTTACGCCGGGATCAGCACTGAAGCTTTCTTT.

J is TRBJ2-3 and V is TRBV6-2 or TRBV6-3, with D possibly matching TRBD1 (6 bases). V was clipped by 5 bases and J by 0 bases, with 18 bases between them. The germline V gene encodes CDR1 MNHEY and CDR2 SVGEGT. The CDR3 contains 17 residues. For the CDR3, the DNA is TGTGCCAGCAGTCTTCGGACATGGACAGCTAGCACAGATACGCAGTATTTT. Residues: CASSLRTWTASTDTQYF.

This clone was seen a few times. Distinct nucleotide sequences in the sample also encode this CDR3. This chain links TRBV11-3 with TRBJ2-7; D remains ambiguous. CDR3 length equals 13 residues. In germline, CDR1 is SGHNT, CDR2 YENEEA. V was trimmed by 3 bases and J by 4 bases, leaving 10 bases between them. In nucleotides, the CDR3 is TGTGCCAGCAGCTTTGGGCCCTCATACGAGCAGTACTTC. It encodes CASSFGPSYEQYF. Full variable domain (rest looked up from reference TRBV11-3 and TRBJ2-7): EAGVVQSPRYKIIEKKQPVAFWCNPISGHNTLYWYLQNLGQGPELLIRYENEEAVDDSQLPKDRFSAERLKGVDSTLKIQPAELGDSAVYLCASSFGPSYEQYFGPGTRLTVT.

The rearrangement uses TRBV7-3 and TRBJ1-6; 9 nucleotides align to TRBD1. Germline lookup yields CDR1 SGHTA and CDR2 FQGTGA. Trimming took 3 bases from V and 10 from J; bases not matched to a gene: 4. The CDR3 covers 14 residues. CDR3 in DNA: TGTGCCAGCAGCTTGACAGGGGGAGAGTCACCCCTCCACTTT. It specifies CASSLTGGESPLHF.

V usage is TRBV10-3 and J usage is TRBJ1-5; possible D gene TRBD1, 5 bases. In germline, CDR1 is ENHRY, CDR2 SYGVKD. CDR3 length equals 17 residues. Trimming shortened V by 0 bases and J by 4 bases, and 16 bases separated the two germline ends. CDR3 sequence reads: CAISESWEDGGNQPQHF. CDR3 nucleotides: TGTGCCATCAGTGAGTCGTGGGAAGACGGGGGGAATCAGCCCCAGCATTTT.

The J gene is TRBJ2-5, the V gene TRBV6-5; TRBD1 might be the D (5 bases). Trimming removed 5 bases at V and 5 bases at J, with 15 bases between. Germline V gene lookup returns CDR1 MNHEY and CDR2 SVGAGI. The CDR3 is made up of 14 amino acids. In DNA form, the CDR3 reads TGTGCCAGCAGTCCTCCTCAGGGTCGGGAGACCCAGTACTTC. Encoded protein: CASSPPQGRETQYF.

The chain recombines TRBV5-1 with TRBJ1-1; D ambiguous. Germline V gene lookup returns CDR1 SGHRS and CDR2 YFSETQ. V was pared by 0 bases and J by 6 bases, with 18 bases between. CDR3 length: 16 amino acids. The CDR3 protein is CASSLVTRALVSEAFF. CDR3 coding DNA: TGCGCCAGCAGCTTGGTAACGAGGGCTCTAGTCTCTGAAGCTTTCTTT.

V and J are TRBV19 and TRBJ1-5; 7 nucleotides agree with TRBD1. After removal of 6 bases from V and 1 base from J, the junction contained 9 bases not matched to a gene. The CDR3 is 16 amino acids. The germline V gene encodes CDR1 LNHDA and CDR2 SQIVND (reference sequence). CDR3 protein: CASSIRGLGSNQPQHF. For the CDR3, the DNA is TGTGCCAGTAGCATTAGGGGGCTGGGGAGCAATCAGCCCCAGCATTTT.

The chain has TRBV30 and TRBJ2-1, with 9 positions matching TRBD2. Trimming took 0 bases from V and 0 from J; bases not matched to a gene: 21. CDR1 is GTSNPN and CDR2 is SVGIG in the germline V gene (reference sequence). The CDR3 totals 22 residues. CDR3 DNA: TGTGCCTGGAGTGTACTTCGATCAGATTCTGTTAGCGGGGGTGGCTCCTACAATGAGCAGTTCTTC. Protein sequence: CAWSVLRSDSVSGGGSYNEQFF.

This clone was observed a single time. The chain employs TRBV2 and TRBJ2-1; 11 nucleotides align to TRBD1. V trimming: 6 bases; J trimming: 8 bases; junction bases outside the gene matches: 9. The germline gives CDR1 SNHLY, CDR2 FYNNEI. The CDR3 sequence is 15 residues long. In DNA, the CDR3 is TGTGCCAGCAGCACCGGGACAGGGGGTTCCGATGAGCAGTTCTTC. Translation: CASSTGTGGSDEQFF. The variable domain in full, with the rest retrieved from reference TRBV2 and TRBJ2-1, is EPEVTQTPSHQVTQMGQEVILRCVPISNHLYFYWYRQILGQKVEFLVSFYNNEISEKSEIFDDQFSVERPDGSNFTLKIRSTKLEDSAMYFCASSTGTGGSDEQFFGPGTRLTVL.